The sequence of this T cell receptor beta chain was determined in a study of blood T cells in healthy people across ages (dated by TCRdb to the mid-2010s). Notes on the research overall: Template switching captured roughly one uniquely barcoded TCR beta cDNA molecule per two T cells in model experiments. Using the same blood draw, the study looked at two additional independent replicas of 1 million unique cDNA reads for two donors, one aged 18 to 30 and the other aged 80 or older. Using deep sequencing normalized with unique cDNA molecular identifiers, the study measured how TCR beta repertoire diversity changes with age. The donors were split into four age groups: young (average 16 years), middle-aged (roughly 42), aged (roughly 60) and long-lived (under 85). To avoid experimental bias, donors of different ages were spread randomly across the sequencing lanes.

This clonotype was seen a few times. This clone's antigen is unknown. No base quality values were provided; no much bigger clone lies one nucleotide off. What the study reported, not specific to this receptor: As age increased, observed TCR beta diversity per million T cells dropped in a roughly linear way, and a significant reduction was already evident by age 40. Estimates of total diversity from one million sequenced T cells were regarded as lower bounds and underestimates. Donor CMV infection status was unknown, potentially confounding age-related changes in expanded clonotypes. Compared with the aged group, the long-lived group had more naive CD4+ T cells, fewer expanded clones and increased TCR diversity, suggesting age selection. Since profiling was done on bulk unsorted PBMCs, naive and antigen-experienced compartments could not be conclusively compared. Observed TCR beta diversity correlated strongly with the percentage of naive T cells measured by flow cytometry.

The library was produced with 5' RACE. Instrument used: Illumina HiSeq 2500. A second PCR of roughly 7 to 11 cycles was performed with a sample-barcoded 5' primer and a J-beta primer mix. A template-switch 5' adaptor carrying 12 random nucleotides introduced a unique molecular identifier onto each TCR beta cDNA molecule. At least 2.5 million CDR3-containing paired-end reads were obtained from each sample. The Mint cDNA synthesis kit, primed by a TRBC-specific oligonucleotide, was used to synthesize first-strand cDNA from all RNA. After uracil-DNA glycosylase treatment, a first 18-cycle PCR used universal primers M1SS and BC2_uni_R on all cDNA. Concerning the study's data processing: Each sample was normalized by randomly selecting 1 million high-quality reads, each carrying a distinct molecular identifier. Reads with shared molecular identifiers were discarded instead of being binned into consensus sequences. MiTCR, with a Q25 quality threshold and the strictest error-elimination algorithm, was used for CDR3 identification, clonotype clustering and error correction. A nonparametric unseen species model with Euler transformation was used to estimate a lower bound on total TCR beta diversity. TCRdb cleaned the public reads at Q25 with fastp, built clones with MiXCR and kept in-frame beta chains. All rows with the same CDR3 protein become a single entry with the most common DNA and genes. The V and J calls follow TCRdb's processing rather than the paper's. For this sample the table gives about 1,400,000 distinct CDR3 sequences, of which 35% to 45% were detected only once. The ten largest clonotypes hold approximately 7.9% of the sample.

Reading the germline V gene gives CDR1 SGHAT and CDR2 FQNNGV. The CDR3 numbers 14 residues from cysteine through phenylalanine. The entry retains the CDR3 DNA only, 42 bases that are in frame from base 1. V drops 5 bases and J drops 11 bases, leaving 21 bases in between. The donors were roughly 38 Caucasian individuals from Russia, aged roughly 6 to 100 years, who were systemically healthy. Each donor gave 8 to 10 milliliters of peripheral blood, collected into EDTA-treated Vacutainer tubes. Ficoll-Paque density-gradient centrifugation was used to isolate PBMCs, with at least 6.5 million per sample. Total RNA, at least 5.5 micrograms per sample, was extracted from PBMCs with Trizol reagent. For every donor, flow cytometry on a PBMC aliquot measured the percentage of naive CD45RAhigh/CD27high T cells.

This receptor chain uses TRBV11-2 and TRBJ1-1; no D gene is confidently identified. The sequenced material came from blood. This receptor was obtained from a woman under 30 in good health. The DNA sequence is TGTGCCAGCAGCCTACTTATCCCGGTTGGAGAGGCTTTCTTT. Its protein product is CASSLLIPVGEAFF.